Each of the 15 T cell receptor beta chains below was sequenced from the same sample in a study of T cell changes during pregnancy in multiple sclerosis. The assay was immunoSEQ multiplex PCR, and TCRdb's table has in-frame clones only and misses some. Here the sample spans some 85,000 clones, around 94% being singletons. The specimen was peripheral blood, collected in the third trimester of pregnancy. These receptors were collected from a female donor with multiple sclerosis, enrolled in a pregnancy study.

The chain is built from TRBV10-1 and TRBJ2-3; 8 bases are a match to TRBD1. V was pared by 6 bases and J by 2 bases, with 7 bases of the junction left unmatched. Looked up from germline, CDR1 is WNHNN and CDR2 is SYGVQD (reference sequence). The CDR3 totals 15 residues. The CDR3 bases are TGCGCCAGCAGCGATGGACAGGGCTACACAGATACGCAGTATTTT. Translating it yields CASSDGQGYTDTQYF.

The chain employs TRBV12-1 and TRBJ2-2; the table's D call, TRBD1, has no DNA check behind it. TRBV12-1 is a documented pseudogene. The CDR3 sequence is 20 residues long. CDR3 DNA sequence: TGTGCCAGCAGCTTTGCGCGAGAGACAGCCGGGACAGGTCGCACCGGGGAGCTGTTTTTT. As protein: CASSFARETAGTGRTGELFF.

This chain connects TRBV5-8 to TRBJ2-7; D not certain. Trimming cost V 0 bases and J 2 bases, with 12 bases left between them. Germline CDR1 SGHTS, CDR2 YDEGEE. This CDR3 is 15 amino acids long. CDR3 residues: CASSLEGVRTYEQYF. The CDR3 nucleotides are TGTGCCAGCAGCTTGGAAGGAGTTCGGACCTACGAGCAGTACTTC.

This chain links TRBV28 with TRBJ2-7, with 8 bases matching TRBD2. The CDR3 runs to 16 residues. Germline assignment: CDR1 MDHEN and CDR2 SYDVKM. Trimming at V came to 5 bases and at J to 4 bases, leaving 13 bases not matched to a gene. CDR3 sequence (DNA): TGTGCCAGCAGTGGCCGCGTAGCGGGAAAGGGGTACGAGCAGTACTTC. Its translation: CASSGRVAGKGYEQYF.

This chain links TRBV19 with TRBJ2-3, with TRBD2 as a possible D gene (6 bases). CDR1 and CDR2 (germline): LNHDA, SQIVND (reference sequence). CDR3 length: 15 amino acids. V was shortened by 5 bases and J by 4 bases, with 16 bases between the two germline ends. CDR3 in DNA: TGTGCCAGTAGTGCCACGACTAGTGCGGCAGATACGCAGTATTTT. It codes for CASSATTSAADTQYF.

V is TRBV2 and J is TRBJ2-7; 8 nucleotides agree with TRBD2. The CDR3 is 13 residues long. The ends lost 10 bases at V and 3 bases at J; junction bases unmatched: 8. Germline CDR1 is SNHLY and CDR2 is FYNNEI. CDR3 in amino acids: CAIVAGKDYEQYF. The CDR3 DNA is TGTGCCATCGTAGCGGGAAAGGACTACGAGCAGTACTTC.

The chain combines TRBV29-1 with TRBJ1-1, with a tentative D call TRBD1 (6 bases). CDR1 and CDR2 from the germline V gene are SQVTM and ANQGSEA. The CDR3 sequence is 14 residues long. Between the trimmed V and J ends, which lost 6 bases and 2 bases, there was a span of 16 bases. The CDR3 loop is CSVIRQVVNTEAFF. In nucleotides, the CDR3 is TGCAGCGTGATCCGACAGGTCGTAAACACTGAAGCTTTCTTT.

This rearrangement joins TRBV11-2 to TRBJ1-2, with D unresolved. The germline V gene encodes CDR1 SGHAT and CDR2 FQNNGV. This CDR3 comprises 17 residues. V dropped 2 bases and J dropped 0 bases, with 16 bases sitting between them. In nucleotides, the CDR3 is TGTGCCAGCAGCTTATTTGTCGGTACCAAAGCTAACTATGGCTACACCTTC. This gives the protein CASSLFVGTKANYGYTF.

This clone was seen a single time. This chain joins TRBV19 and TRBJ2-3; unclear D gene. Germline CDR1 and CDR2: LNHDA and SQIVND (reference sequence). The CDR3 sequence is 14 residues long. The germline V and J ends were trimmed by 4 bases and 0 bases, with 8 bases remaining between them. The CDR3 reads CASSKTVSTDTQYF. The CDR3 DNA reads TGTGCCAGTAGTAAGACTGTTAGCACAGATACGCAGTATTTT. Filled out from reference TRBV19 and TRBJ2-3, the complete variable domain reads DGGITQSPKYLFRKEGQNVTLSCEQNLNHDAMYWYRQDPGQGLRLIYYSQIVNDFQKGDIAEGYSVSREKKESFPLTVTSAQKNPTAFYLCASSKTVSTDTQYFGPGTRLTVL.

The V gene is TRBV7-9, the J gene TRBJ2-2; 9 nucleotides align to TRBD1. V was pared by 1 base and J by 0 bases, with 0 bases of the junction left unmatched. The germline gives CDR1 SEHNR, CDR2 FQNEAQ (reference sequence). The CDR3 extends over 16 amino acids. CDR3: CASSLGTGANTGELFF. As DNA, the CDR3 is TGTGCCAGCAGCTTAGGGACAGGGGCGAACACCGGGGAGCTGTTTTTT. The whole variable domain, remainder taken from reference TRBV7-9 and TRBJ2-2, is DTGVSQNPRHKITKRGQNVTFRCDPISEHNRLYWYRQTLGQGPEFLTYFQNEAQLEKSRLLSDRFSAERPKGSFSTLEIQRTEQGDSAMYLCASSLGTGANTGELFFGEGSRLTVL.

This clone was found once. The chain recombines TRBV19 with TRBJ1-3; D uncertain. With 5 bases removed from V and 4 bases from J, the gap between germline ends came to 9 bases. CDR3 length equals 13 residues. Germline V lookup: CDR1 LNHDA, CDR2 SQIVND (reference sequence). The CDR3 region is CASSPYHGNTIYF. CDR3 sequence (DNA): TGTGCCAGTAGTCCCTACCACGGAAACACCATATATTTT. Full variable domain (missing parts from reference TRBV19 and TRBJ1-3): DGGITQSPKYLFRKEGQNVTLSCEQNLNHDAMYWYRQDPGQGLRLIYYSQIVNDFQKGDIAEGYSVSREKKESFPLTVTSAQKNPTAFYLCASSPYHGNTIYFGEGSWLTVV.

For the CDR3, the DNA is TGTGCCAGCAGCGTACAGGGTGGCCGCACTGAAGCTTTCTTT. Residues: CASSVQGGRTEAFF. The chain couples TRBV9 to TRBJ1-1, with a tentative D call TRBD1 (5 bases). The CDR3 is 14 amino acids. Germline loops: CDR1 SGDLS, CDR2 YYNGEE. Trimming took off 1 base at V and 4 bases at J, with 11 bases between the two ends.

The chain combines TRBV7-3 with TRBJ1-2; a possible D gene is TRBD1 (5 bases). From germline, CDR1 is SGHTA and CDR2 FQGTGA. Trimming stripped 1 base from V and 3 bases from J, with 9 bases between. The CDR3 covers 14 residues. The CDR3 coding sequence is TGTGCCAGCAGCTTAAGGGGAGGGGACTATGGCTACACCTTC. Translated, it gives CASSLRGGDYGYTF.

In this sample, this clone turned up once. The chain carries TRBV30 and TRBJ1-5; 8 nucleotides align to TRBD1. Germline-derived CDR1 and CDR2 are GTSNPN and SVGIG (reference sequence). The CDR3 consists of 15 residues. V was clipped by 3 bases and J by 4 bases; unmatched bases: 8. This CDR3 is CAWSGTGGINQPQHF. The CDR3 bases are TGTGCCTGGAGCGGGACAGGTGGCATTAATCAGCCCCAGCATTTT.

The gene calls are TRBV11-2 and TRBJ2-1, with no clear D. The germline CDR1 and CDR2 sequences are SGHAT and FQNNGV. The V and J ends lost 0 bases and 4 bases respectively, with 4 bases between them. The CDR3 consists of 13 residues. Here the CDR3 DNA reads TGTGCCAGCAGCTTAGACACTTACAATGAGCAGTTCTTC. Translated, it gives CASSLDTYNEQFF.